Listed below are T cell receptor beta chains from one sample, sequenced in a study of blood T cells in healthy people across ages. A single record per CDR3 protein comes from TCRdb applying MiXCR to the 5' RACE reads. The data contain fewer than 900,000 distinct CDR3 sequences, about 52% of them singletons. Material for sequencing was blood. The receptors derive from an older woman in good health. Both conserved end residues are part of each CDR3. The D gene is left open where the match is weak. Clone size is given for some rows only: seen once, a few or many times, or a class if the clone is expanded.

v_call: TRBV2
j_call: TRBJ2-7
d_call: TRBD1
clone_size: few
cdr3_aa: CASTPGRTGVYEQYF
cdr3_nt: TGTGCCAGCACTCCGGGGAGGACAGGGGTCTACGAGCAGTACTTC

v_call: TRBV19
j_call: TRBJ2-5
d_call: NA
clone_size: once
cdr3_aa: CASSIEGDGETQYF
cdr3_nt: TGTGCCAGTAGTATCGAGGGCGATGGAGAGACCCAGTACTTC

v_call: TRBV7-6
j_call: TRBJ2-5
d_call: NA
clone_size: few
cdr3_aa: CASSSPGPTQETQYF
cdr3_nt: TGTGCCAGCAGCTCTCCCGGGCCAACCCAAGAGACCCAGTACTTC

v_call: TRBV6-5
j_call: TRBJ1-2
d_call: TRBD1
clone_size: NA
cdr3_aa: CASSRRQGRFNYGYTF
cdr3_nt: TGTGCCAGCAGCCGCCGACAGGGCCGATTTAACTATGGCTACACCTTC

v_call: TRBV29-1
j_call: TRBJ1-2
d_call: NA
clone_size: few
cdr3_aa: CSVVGRDENGYTF
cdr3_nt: TGCAGCGTTGTGGGCAGGGATGAGAATGGCTACACCTTC

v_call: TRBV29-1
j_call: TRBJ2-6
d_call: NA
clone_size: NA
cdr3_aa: CSVGKGSGANVLTF
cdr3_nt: TGCAGCGTCGGGAAGGGCTCTGGGGCCAACGTCCTGACTTTC

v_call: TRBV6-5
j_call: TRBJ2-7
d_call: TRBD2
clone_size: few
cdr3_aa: CASSYRTSGSSEQYF
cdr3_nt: TGTGCCAGCAGTTACCGGACTAGCGGGAGCTCCGAGCAGTACTTC

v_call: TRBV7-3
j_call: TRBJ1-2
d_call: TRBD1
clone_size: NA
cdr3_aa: CASSLRDRSGYTF
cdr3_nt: TGTGCCAGCAGCTTAAGGGACAGATCTGGCTACACCTTC

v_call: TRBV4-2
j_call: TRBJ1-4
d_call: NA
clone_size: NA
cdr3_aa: CASSQAREKLFF
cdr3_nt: TGTGCCAGCAGCCAAGCGCGAGAAAAACTGTTTTTT

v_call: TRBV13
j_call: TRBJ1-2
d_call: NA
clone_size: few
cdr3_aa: CASSVVTGLGYTF
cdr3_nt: TGTGCCAGCAGCGTAGTTACAGGCCTCGGCTACACCTTC

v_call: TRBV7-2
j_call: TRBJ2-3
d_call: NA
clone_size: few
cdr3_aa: CASTLWGDTQYF
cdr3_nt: TGTGCCAGCACCCTCTGGGGGGATACGCAGTATTTT

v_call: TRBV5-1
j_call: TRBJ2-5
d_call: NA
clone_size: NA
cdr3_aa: CASSPSPLETQYF
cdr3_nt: TGCGCCAGCAGCCCCTCCCCCTTGGAGACCCAGTACTTC

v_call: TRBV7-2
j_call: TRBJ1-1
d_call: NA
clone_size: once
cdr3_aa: CASSPSGSLNTEAFF
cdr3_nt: TGTGCCAGCAGCCCGAGCGGCAGCTTGAACACTGAAGCTTTCTTT

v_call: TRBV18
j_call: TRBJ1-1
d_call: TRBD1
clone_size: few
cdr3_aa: CASSPRTTGVNTEAFF
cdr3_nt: TGTGCCAGCTCGCCAAGGACGACAGGGGTGAACACTGAAGCTTTCTTT

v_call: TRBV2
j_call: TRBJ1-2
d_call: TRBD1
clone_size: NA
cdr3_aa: CASRRIRRTGRDYGYTF
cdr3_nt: TGTGCCAGCAGACGAATCAGAAGGACAGGGCGGGACTATGGCTACACCTTC

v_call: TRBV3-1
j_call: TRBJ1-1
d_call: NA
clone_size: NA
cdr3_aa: CASSSDWKTEAFF
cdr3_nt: TGTGCCAGCAGCTCCGACTGGAAAACTGAAGCTTTCTTT

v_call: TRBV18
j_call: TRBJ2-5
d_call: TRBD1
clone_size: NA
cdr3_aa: CASSLYGQGGETQYF
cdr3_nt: TGTGCCAGCTCCCTCTACGGACAGGGGGGCGAGACCCAGTACTTC

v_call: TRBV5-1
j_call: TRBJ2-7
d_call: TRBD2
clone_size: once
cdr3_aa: CASSSAGGSSGEQYF
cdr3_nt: TGCGCCAGCAGCTCGGCGGGCGGGAGCTCGGGTGAGCAGTACTTC

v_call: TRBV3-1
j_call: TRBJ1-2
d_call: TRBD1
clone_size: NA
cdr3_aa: CASSQKQGGHGYTF
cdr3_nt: TGTGCCAGCAGCCAAAAACAGGGGGGCCATGGCTACACCTTC

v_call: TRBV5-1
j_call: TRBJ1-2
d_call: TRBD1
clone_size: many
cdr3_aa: CASSSGTGNYGYTF
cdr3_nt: TGCGCCAGCAGCTCTGGGACAGGCAACTATGGCTACACCTTC

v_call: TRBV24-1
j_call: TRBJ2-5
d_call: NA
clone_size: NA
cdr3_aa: CATSDSGRPATQETQYF
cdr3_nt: TGTGCCACCAGTGATTCCGGACGGCCCGCGACCCAAGAGACCCAGTACTTC

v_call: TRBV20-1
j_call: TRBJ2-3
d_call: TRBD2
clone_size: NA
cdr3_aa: CSATGLLSTDTQYF
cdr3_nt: TGCAGTGCCACGGGACTATTGAGCACAGATACGCAGTATTTT

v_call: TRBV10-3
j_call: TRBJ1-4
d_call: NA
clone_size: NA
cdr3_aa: CAISEAGTGAEKLFF
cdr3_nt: TGTGCCATCAGTGAGGCCGGGACCGGGGCCGAAAAACTGTTTTTT

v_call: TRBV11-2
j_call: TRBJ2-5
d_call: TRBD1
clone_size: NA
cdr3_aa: CASSGKQGARETQYF
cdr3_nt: TGTGCCAGCAGCGGCAAACAGGGGGCGAGAGAGACCCAGTACTTC

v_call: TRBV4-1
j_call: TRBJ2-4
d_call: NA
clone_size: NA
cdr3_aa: CASSQDEDPLAKNIQYF
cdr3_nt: TGCGCCAGCAGCCAAGATGAGGACCCTCTAGCCAAAAACATTCAGTACTTC

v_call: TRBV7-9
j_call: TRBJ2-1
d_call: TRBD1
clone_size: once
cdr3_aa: CASSIGTDNEQFF
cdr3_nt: TGTGCCAGCAGCATCGGGACAGACAATGAGCAGTTCTTC

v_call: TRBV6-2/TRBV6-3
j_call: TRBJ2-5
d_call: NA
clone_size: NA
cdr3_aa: CASSTGLQETQYF
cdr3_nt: TGTGCCAGCAGTACAGGTTTACAAGAGACCCAGTACTTC

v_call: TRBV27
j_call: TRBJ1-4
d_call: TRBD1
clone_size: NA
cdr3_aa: CASRLQGDEELFF
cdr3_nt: TGTGCCAGCAGACTACAGGGGGATGAAGAACTGTTTTTT

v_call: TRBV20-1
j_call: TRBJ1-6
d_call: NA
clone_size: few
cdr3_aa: CSTGPSNSPLHF
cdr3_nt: TGCAGCACCGGGCCCTCAAATTCACCCCTCCACTTT

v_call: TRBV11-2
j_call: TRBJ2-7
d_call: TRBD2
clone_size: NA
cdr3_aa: CASSMGLAGGWDEQYF
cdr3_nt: TGTGCCAGCAGCATGGGACTAGCGGGAGGATGGGACGAGCAGTACTTC

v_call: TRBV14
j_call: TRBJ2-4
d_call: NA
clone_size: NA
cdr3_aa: CASSSKGPRQYF
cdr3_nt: TGTGCCAGCAGCTCAAAGGGCCCCAGGCAGTACTTC

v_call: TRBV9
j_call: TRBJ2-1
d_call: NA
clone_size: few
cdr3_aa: CASSLRYDPAIYNEQFF
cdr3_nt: TGTGCCAGCAGCCTAAGGTATGACCCGGCCATTTACAATGAGCAGTTCTTC

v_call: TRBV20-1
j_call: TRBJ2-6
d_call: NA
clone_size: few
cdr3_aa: CSARAGLGANVLTF
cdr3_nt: TGCAGTGCGCGAGCAGGACTGGGGGCCAACGTCCTGACTTTC

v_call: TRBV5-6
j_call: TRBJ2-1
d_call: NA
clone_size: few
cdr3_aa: CASREVGSSNEQFF
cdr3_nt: TGTGCCAGCAGAGAAGTAGGATCTTCCAATGAGCAGTTCTTC

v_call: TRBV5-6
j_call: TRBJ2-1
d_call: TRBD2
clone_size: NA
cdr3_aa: CASSFTSGSYEQFF
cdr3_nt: TGTGCCAGCAGCTTTACTAGCGGGAGCTATGAGCAGTTCTTC

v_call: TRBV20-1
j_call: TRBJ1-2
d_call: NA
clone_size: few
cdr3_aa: CSASASGSYGYTF
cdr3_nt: TGCAGTGCTAGTGCCAGCGGAAGCTATGGCTACACCTTC

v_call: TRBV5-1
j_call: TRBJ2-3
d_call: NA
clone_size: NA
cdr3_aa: CASSTLTDTQYF
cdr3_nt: TGCGCCAGCAGCACCCTTACAGATACGCAGTATTTT

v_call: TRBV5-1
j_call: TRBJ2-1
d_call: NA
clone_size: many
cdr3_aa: CASSFHPSGDNEQFF
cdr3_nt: TGCGCCAGCAGCTTCCACCCTAGTGGAGACAATGAGCAGTTCTTC

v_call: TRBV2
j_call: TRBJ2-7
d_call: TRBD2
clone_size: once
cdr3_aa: CASRLAGGLNEQYF
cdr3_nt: TGTGCCAGCCGTCTAGCGGGAGGGCTCAATGAGCAGTACTTC

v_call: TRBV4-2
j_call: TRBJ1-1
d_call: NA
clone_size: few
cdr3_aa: CASSPQGLDTEAFF
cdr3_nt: TGTGCCAGCAGCCCTCAAGGGTTGGACACTGAAGCTTTCTTT

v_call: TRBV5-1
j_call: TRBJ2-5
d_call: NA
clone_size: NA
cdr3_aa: CAGTRSEKETQYF
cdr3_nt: TGCGCCGGCACCCGAAGCGAAAAAGAGACCCAGTACTTC

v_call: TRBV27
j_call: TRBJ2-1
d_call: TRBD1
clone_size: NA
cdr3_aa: CASSLSATGVDEQFF
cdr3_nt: TGTGCCAGCAGTTTATCGGCGACAGGGGTGGATGAGCAGTTCTTC

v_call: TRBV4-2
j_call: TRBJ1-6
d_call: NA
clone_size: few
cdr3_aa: CASSRTGTKSPLHF
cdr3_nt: TGTGCCAGCAGCCGAACCGGGACCAAGTCACCCCTCCACTTT

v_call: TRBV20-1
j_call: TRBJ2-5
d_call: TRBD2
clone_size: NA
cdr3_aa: CSADRLAGFQETQYF
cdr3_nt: TGCAGTGCTGACAGACTAGCGGGATTCCAAGAGACCCAGTACTTC

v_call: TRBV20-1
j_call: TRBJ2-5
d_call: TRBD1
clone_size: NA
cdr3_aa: CSARDSGTGSQGQYF
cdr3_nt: TGCAGTGCTAGAGATTCCGGGACAGGGAGTCAGGGGCAGTACTTC

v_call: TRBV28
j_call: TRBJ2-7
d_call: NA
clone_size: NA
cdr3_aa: CASKSRGEAKSYEQYF
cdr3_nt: TGTGCCAGCAAAAGCCGGGGCGAAGCCAAATCCTACGAGCAGTACTTC

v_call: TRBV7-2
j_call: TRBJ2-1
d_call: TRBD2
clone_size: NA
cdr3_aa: CASSLGGLAQNEQFF
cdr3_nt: TGTGCCAGCAGCTTAGGGGGACTAGCGCAGAATGAGCAGTTCTTC

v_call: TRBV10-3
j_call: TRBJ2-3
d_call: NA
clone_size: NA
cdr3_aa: CAISFGTDTQYF
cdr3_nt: TGTGCCATCAGTTTCGGTACAGATACGCAGTATTTT

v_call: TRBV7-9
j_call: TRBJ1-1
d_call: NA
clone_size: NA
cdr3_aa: CASSLVGTPAEAFF
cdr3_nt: TGTGCCAGCAGCTTAGTGGGGACGCCGGCTGAAGCTTTCTTT

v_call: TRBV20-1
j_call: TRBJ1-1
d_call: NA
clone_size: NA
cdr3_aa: CSARNRLNTEAFF
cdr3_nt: TGCAGTGCTAGAAATCGCCTTAACACTGAAGCTTTCTTT

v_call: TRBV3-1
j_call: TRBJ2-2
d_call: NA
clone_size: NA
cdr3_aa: CASRRTMNTGELFF
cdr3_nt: TGTGCCAGCCGAAGGACTATGAACACCGGGGAGCTGTTTTTT

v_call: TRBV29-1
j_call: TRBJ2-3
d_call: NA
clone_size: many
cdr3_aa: CSVGSGARDTQYF
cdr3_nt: TGCAGCGTTGGGTCGGGAGCGAGAGATACGCAGTATTTT

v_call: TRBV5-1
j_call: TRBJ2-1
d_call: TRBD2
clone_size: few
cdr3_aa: CASRDTSGSLNEQFF
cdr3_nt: TGCGCCAGCCGAGACACTAGCGGGAGTTTGAATGAGCAGTTCTTC

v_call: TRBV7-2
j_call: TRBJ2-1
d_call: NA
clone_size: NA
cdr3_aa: CASSSVRDLRYNEQFF
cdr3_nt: TGTGCCAGCAGCTCCGTCCGGGACCTAAGATACAATGAGCAGTTCTTC